Presented here are 12 T cell receptor beta chains from one specimen sequenced in a study of cytomegalovirus exposure and HLA in healthy donors. PCR involved 60 Vbeta and 13 Jbeta primers. The method was immunoSEQ multiplex PCR; TCRdb's version includes in-frame clones alone and lacks a portion of them. The sample has 110,000 to 150,000 clones, 60% to 80% seen once. The sample was PBMCs. These receptors all come from a man aged 18-30 years in good health and CMV-seronegative.

V gene TRBV5-1 combines with J gene TRBJ1-1, with 10 bases that match TRBD1. Per germline, CDR1 SGHRS and CDR2 YFSETQ. CDR3 size: 15 residues. The V segment lost 4 bases and the J segment 5 bases; nucleotides outside the gene matches: 8. CDR3 loop: CASSERDRGWTEAFF. CDR3 sequence (DNA): TGCGCCAGCAGCGAAAGGGACAGGGGATGGACTGAAGCTTTCTTT. Using reference TRBV5-1 and TRBJ1-1 for the parts outside the CDR3, the full variable domain is KAGVTQTPRYLIKTRGQQVTLSCSPISGHRSVSWYQQTPGQGLQFLFEYFSETQRNKGNFPGRFSGRQFSNSRSEMNVSTLELGDSALYLCASSERDRGWTEAFFGQGTRLTVV.

The rearrangement joins TRBV25-1 to TRBJ2-1; the match to TRBD1 covers 11 bases. Germline trimming cut 3 bases from V and 6 bases from J; bases unmatched to any gene: 10. This CDR3 contains 17 residues. CDR1 MGHDK and CDR2 SYGVNS come from the germline V gene. The DNA of the CDR3 is TGTGCCAGCAGTGATTGGGAAGGGACAGGGGGTGGCAATGAGCAGTTCTTC. Translated: CASSDWEGTGGGNEQFF.

The V gene is TRBV7-2, the J gene TRBJ2-3; D is uncertain. Germline CDR1 and CDR2: SGHTA and FQGNSA. V was trimmed by 3 bases and J by 2 bases, leaving 9 bases between them. The CDR3 loop spans 14 amino acids. The CDR3 reads CASSFSSTTDTQYF. In DNA, the CDR3 is TGTGCCAGCAGCTTCTCCTCTACCACAGATACGCAGTATTTT.

This chain joins TRBV9 and TRBJ2-7; 9 positions match TRBD2. Trimming at V came to 0 bases and at J to 2 bases, leaving 12 bases not matched to a gene. Germline loops: CDR1 SGDLS, CDR2 YYNGEE. The CDR3 loop spans 18 amino acids. CDR3: CASSVGGLAGAQTYEQYF. CDR3 bases: TGTGCCAGCAGCGTAGGGGGGTTAGCGGGGGCCCAGACCTACGAGCAGTACTTC. The full variable domain, its missing parts supplied by reference TRBV9 and TRBJ2-7, is DSGVTQTPKHLITATGQRVTLRCSPRSGDLSVYWYQQSLDQGLQFLIQYYNGEERAKGNILERFSAQQFPDLHSELNLSSLELGDSALYFCASSVGGLAGAQTYEQYFGPGTRLTVT.

This rearrangement joins TRBV5-4 to TRBJ1-6, with 9 bases fitting TRBD1. Per germline, CDR1 SGHNT and CDR2 YYREEE (reference sequence). J gave up 8 bases and V 4 bases, and 7 bases lay outside the gene matches. This CDR3 spans 15 amino acids. The CDR3 DNA follows: TGTGCCAGCAGCAAATCACAGGGGGCTGATTCACCCCTCCACTTT. Translating gives CASSKSQGADSPLHF.

This chain connects TRBV5-3 to TRBJ1-1; D possibly corresponds to TRBD1 (5 bases). TRBV5-3 is filed as an ORF, its function uncertain. V dropped 4 bases and J dropped 3 bases, with 13 bases sitting between them. The CDR3 is made up of 14 amino acids. The chain's CDR3 is CARSSDRDDTEAFF. The CDR3 region has the DNA TGTGCCAGAAGCAGCGACAGAGACGACACTGAAGCTTTCTTT.

The J gene is TRBJ2-1, the V gene TRBV4-3; 8 bases line up with TRBD2. CDR1 is LGHNA, CDR2 YSLEER, per germline. The CDR3 covers 19 residues. V shed 1 base, J shed 2 bases, and the junction held 13 bases outside the gene matches. CDR3: CASSQGPSGSSGPYNEQFF. For the CDR3, the DNA is TGCGCCAGCAGCCAAGGTCCGTCGGGGTCTAGCGGGCCCTACAATGAGCAGTTCTTC.

Of note for this clone: At one boundary the junction diverges from the germline segment, which might be a read error. The chain has TRBV30 and TRBJ1-2, with a weak D call TRBD1 (5 bases). CDR1 GTSNPN and CDR2 SVGIG come from the germline V gene (reference sequence). CDR3 length: 12 amino acids. CDR3 sequence reads: CAWSPDRYDYTF. CDR3 in DNA: TGTGCCTGGAGTCCCGACAGATATGACTACACCTTC. The whole variable domain, filled in from reference TRBV30 and TRBJ1-2, reads SQTIHQWPATLVQPVGSPLSLECTVEGTSNPNLYWYRQAAGRGLQLLFYSVGIGQISSEVPQNLSASRPQDRQFILSSKKLLLSDSGFYLCAWSPDRYDYTFGSGTRLTVV.

This sequence joins TRBV13 and TRBJ1-2, with D tentatively TRBD1 (5 bases). V gave up 0 bases and J gave up 0 bases, with 11 bases separating them. Germline loops: CDR1 PRHDT, CDR2 FYEKMQ (reference sequence). This CDR3 is 16 amino acids long. The CDR3 here is CASSLGPGGTNYGYTF. The CDR3 DNA follows: TGTGCCAGCAGCTTAGGCCCGGGGGGTACTAACTATGGCTACACCTTC.

V gene TRBV10-3 combines with J gene TRBJ2-3, with a weak D call TRBD2 (5 bases). Between the trimmed V and J ends, which lost 2 bases and 2 bases, there was a span of 17 bases. Germline loops: CDR1 ENHRY, CDR2 SYGVKD. CDR3 length: 17 amino acids. CDR3 residues: CAISEPTRAAFTDTQYF. DNA of the CDR3: TGTGCCATCAGTGAGCCCACTAGAGCCGCGTTCACAGATACGCAGTATTTT.

This clone has a single count. The CDR3: CATAGDYNQPQHF. In nucleotides, the CDR3 is TGTGCCACCGCCGGGGACTACAATCAGCCCCAGCATTTT. The chain is built from TRBV15 and TRBJ1-5; D is possibly TRBD1 (5 bases). V was pared by 8 bases and J by 3 bases, with 11 bases between. CDR1 is LNHNV, CDR2 YYDKDF, per germline (reference sequence). This CDR3 has 13 residues.

The V gene is TRBV10-3, the J gene TRBJ1-5; 10 nucleotides agree with TRBD1. The CDR3 has 13 residues. Germline CDR1 ENHRY, CDR2 SYGVKD. V was clipped by 6 bases and J by 5 bases; unmatched bases: 1. The CDR3 spells CAIRGTGDQPQHF. DNA for the CDR3: TGTGCCATCAGGGGGACAGGGGATCAGCCCCAGCATTTT.